The subject of this entry is one T cell receptor beta chain. This entry is derived from a study of shared T cell receptors in the human thymus. Measured with immunoSEQ multiplex PCR; TCRdb has only the in-frame clones, and not every one. The top ten clones hold around 0.018% of a sample with about 380,000 clones, roughly 94% of them seen once. The germline V gene has CDR1 SEHNR and CDR2 FQNEAQ (reference sequence). This CDR3 comprises 14 residues. Trimming cost V 2 bases and J 7 bases, with 15 bases left between them. The chain combines TRBV7-9 with TRBJ2-7; maybe TRBD2 (6 bases). The sample consisted of thymocytes. The receptor comes from a human donor. CDR3 in amino acids: CASSLSGSPEEQYF. The CDR3 nucleotides are TGTGCCAGCAGCTTATCCGGGAGTCCGGAGGAGCAGTACTTC.